The rows below give T cell receptor beta chains drawn from one sample of a study of shared clonotypes between healthy human individuals. The assay was immunoSEQ multiplex PCR, and TCRdb's table has in-frame clones only and misses some. The sample gives about 2 million clones, roughly 96% of which show up once; 0.1% to 0.15% is in the top ten. Sequenced material: naive CD4+ T cells sorted from blood. These receptors originate from a man aged 18 to 29 in good health. Both conserved end residues are part of each CDR3. Fields, in order: D gene, J gene, V gene, clone size, CDR3 DNA, CDR3 protein. The D gene is left open where the match is weak. The size field is filled for only some rows; it gives once, few, many or a size class.

TRBD1	TRBJ1-5	TRBV6-1	.	TGTGCCAGCAGTGAACAGGACAGGTTCAATCAGCCCCAGCATTTT	CASSEQDRFNQPQHF
.	TRBJ1-6	TRBV5-6	.	TGTGCCAGCAGCTTGGGGCAGATAAGGGGTTCACCCCTCCACTTT	CASSLGQIRGSPLHF
.	TRBJ1-5	TRBV7-2	.	TGTGCCAGCAGCTTAGACGGACGTCAGCCCCAGCATTTT	CASSLDGRQPQHF
.	TRBJ1-6	TRBV6-5	once	TGTGCCAGCAGTAGTCAGGGTAATAATTCACCCCTCCACTTT	CASSSQGNNSPLHF
.	TRBJ1-4	TRBV5-1	.	TGCGCCAGCAGCTTGGGCACGGGGGTTGAAAAACTGTTTTTT	CASSLGTGVEKLFF
TRBD2	TRBJ2-7	TRBV19	.	TGTGCCAGTAGTAGAACGGCGGGAGACTCCCTCTACGAGCAGTACTTC	CASSRTAGDSLYEQYF
.	TRBJ2-5	TRBV2	.	TGTGCCAGCACGCTCGTCGCGTGGACCCAGTACTTC	CASTLVAWTQYF
.	TRBJ2-3	TRBV9	.	TGTGCCAGCAGCGTAGGCCCCTCTGGCGATACGCAGTATTTT	CASSVGPSGDTQYF
TRBD2	TRBJ2-4	TRBV9	.	TGTGCCAGCAGCCCCCGAGGGACTAGCGGGGGAAACATTCAGTACTTC	CASSPRGTSGGNIQYF
TRBD1	TRBJ2-7	TRBV30	once	TGTGCCGCCAACTCGGGACAGGGTTTGTACGAGCAGTACTTC	CAANSGQGLYEQYF